These T cell receptor beta chains were read from a single sample in a study of breast tumors, draining lymph nodes, adjacent tissues. TCRdb passed the multiplex PCR reads through MiXCR, listing each CDR3 protein once. The table records 150,000 to 200,000 distinct CDR3 sequences, approximately 30% of them present only once. The sample taken for sequencing was axillary lymph node tissue. The receptors shown here come from a female donor with breast cancer. Some clones in this sample may be carry-over from other donors' samples. Both conserved end residues are part of each CDR3. The D gene is left open where the match is weak.

V	D	CDR3
TRBV11-2	-	CASSLGGRESSYGYTF
TRBV11-3	-	CASSLGQGFLHF
TRBV29-1	-	CSVEGSPRRVTYGYTF
TRBV7-2	-	CASSYGRTTYEQYF
TRBV4-1	-	CASSQVGGKKLFF
TRBV29-1	-	CSVDSPTGSTDTQYF
TRBV19	TRBD1	CASSLTGTPDGGSDNSPLHF
TRBV24-1	-	CATSAILRAARYNEQFF
TRBV5-5	TRBD1	CASSRLQTQGAPEKLFF
TRBV20-1	TRBD2	CSASVRLAGATQYF